This passage covers 26 T cell receptor beta chains from one sample sequenced in a study of CD8 T cells in ankylosing spondylitis. Study findings and constraints: Blood of patients with ankylosing spondylitis appeared to be characterized by a TCR beta motif of several highly homologous variants.

Which antigens these TCRs recognize remains unknown. TCRdb fed the 5' RACE reads into MiXCR, producing one record per CDR3 protein. The sample includes around 490,000 distinct CDR3 sequences, 5.3% of them seen just once. The sequenced material came from blood, either unsorted or a sorted T cell fraction (not recorded which). The receptors come from a male donor with ankylosing spondylitis.

In its sample, this clonotype was seen many times. The rearrangement uses TRBV12-3 or TRBV12-4 and TRBJ1-5, with D tentatively TRBD1 (5 bases). V lost 9 bases to trimming and J lost 1 base, with 16 bases between them. The CDR3 has 15 residues. CDR3 DNA sequence: TGTGCCAGTGTAGGGGAGATGGCCAGCAATCAGCCCCAGCATTTT. Translating it yields CASVGEMASNQPQHF.

This clonotype was observed at least ten times. This chain links TRBV28 with TRBJ2-7; unclear D gene. This CDR3 is 12 amino acids long. CDR1 and CDR2 from the germline V gene are MDHEN and SYDVKM. V shed 4 bases and J shed 4 bases, with 8 bases lying between them. The CDR3 spells CASSSPRYEQYF. The CDR3 DNA sequence: TGTGCCAGCAGTTCCCCCCGGTACGAGCAGTACTTC.

This clonotype was observed at least ten times. This chain uses TRBV12-3 or TRBV12-4 with TRBJ1-2; D call uncertain. CDR3 length equals 14 residues. The V gene lost 3 bases and the J gene lost 0 bases, with 8 bases spanning the gap. The CDR3 sequence: CASSLSQANYGYTF. CDR3 bases: TGTGCCAGCAGTTTGTCCCAAGCTAACTATGGCTACACCTTC.

This clonotype was seen a handful of times. This chain links TRBV11-3 with TRBJ1-6; D is perhaps TRBD1 (5 bases). The CDR3 has 13 residues. Germline V gives CDR1 SGHNT, CDR2 YENEEA. V gave up 5 bases and J gave up 7 bases, with 9 bases separating them. CDR3 amino acids: CASSEDTNSPLHF. CDR3 sequence (DNA): TGTGCCAGCAGCGAGGACACGAATTCACCCCTCCACTTT.

This clonotype showed up just a few times. V is TRBV30 and J is TRBJ2-1; 7 positions match TRBD1. CDR3 length equals 12 residues. CDR1 is GTSNPN, CDR2 SVGIG, per germline (reference sequence). With V trimmed by 3 bases and J by 14 bases, 10 bases remained unmatched. The CDR3 sequence: CAWSGNRGSEFF. The CDR3 DNA sequence: TGTGCCTGGAGCGGAAACAGGGGTAGTGAGTTCTTC.

This clonotype was picked up many times. The chain has TRBV5-1 and TRBJ1-6; no clear D. V lost 2 bases to trimming and J lost 4 bases, with 10 bases between them. The CDR3 contains 15 residues. Germline CDR1 SGHRS, CDR2 YFSETQ. Here the CDR3 reads CASSFGDGYNSPLHF. DNA for the CDR3: TGCGCCAGCAGCTTTGGTGACGGATATAATTCACCCCTCCACTTT.

This clonotype was observed at least ten times. The rearrangement links TRBV18 to TRBJ2-7; 9 bases match TRBD2. The CDR3 is 16 amino acids. Germline CDR1 is KGHSH and CDR2 is LQKENI. Losses at the gene ends were 3 bases for V and 6 bases for J; bases not matched to a gene: 12. The CDR3 loop is CASSPLPMREGREQYF. In DNA form, the CDR3 reads TGTGCCAGCTCACCCCTCCCTATGCGGGAGGGCCGCGAGCAGTACTTC.

This clonotype has at least ten counts. The gene calls are TRBV7-9 and TRBJ1-4; the D is unclear. Germline V gene data show CDR1 as SEHNR and CDR2 as FQNEAQ (reference sequence). This CDR3 comprises 16 residues. With 2 bases removed from V and 7 bases from J, the gap between germline ends came to 17 bases. The CDR3 DNA follows: TGTGCCAGCAGCTTAACGGCGGGCATTCGGGGTGAAAAACTGTTTTTT. Translation: CASSLTAGIRGEKLFF.

This clonotype appeared many times. This rearrangement joins TRBV5-1 to TRBJ1-2, with D perhaps matching TRBD1 (6 bases). Trimming pared 8 bases from V and 11 bases from J, leaving 16 bases between. Germline CDR1 is SGHRS and CDR2 is YFSETQ. The CDR3 runs 11 residues. In nucleotides, the CDR3 is TGCGCCAGTTCGGACAGTGCTGCGTACACCTTC. This gives the protein CASSDSAAYTF. The variable domain in full, with the rest retrieved from reference TRBV5-1 and TRBJ1-2, is KAGVTQTPRYLIKTRGQQVTLSCSPISGHRSVSWYQQTPGQGLQFLFEYFSETQRNKGNFPGRFSGRQFSNSRSEMNVSTLELGDSALYLCASSDSAAYTFGSGTRLTVV.

The V call is TRBV20-1, the J call TRBJ2-1; D is tentatively TRBD1 or TRBD2 (6 bases each). Deletions cut 1 base from V and 9 bases from J, with 10 bases between. CDR1 is DFQATT and CDR2 is SNEGSKA in the germline V gene (reference sequence). This CDR3 comprises 12 residues. CDR3 sequence: CSARVTGAEQFF. CDR3 nucleotide sequence: TGCAGTGCTAGAGTCACGGGGGCTGAGCAGTTCTTC.

This clonotype was counted ten times or more. The V and J genes are TRBV4-3 and TRBJ2-5; the D is unclear. The V gene's germline CDR1 is LGHNA and CDR2 YSLEER. Trimming left V 0 bases short and J 5 bases short, with 13 bases between. This CDR3 has 15 amino acids. In DNA, the CDR3 is TGCGCCAGCAGCCAAGAATACTATATTTGGGAGACCCAGTACTTC. This codes for CASSQEYYIWETQYF.

This clonotype has ten or more counts. The J gene is TRBJ2-1, the V gene TRBV11-2, with D uncertain. Germline loops: CDR1 SGHAT, CDR2 FQNNGV. Trimming shortened V by 3 bases and J by 8 bases, and 8 bases separated the two germline ends. The CDR3 is 12 amino acids. The CDR3 sequence is CASSFRGYEQFF. CDR3 DNA sequence: TGTGCCAGCAGCTTTCGAGGATATGAGCAGTTCTTC.

This clonotype was counted many times. The chain joins TRBV27 to TRBJ2-5, with 9 positions matching TRBD1. Germline loops: CDR1 MNHEY, CDR2 SMNVEV (reference sequence). The V and J ends lost 3 bases and 9 bases, in that order; junction bases with no gene match: 8. The CDR3 totals 14 residues. The CDR3 DNA follows: TGTGCCAGCAGTTTTACACAGGGGGCGGTTGCCCAGTACTTC. Protein product: CASSFTQGAVAQYF.

The chain employs TRBV11-2 and TRBJ2-1; 12 bases align to TRBD2. Germline loops: CDR1 SGHAT, CDR2 FQNNGV. V lost 6 bases and J lost 7; bases outside the gene matches: 7. The CDR3 covers 15 residues. CDR3 sequence reads: CASRPTSGGWNEQFF. The CDR3 DNA sequence: TGTGCCAGCAGACCGACTAGCGGGGGTTGGAATGAGCAGTTCTTC. The full variable domain, its missing parts supplied by reference TRBV11-2 and TRBJ2-1, is EAGVAQSPRYKIIEKRQSVAFWCNPISGHATLYWYQQILGQGPKLLIQFQNNGVVDDSQLPKDRFSAERLKGVDSTLKIQPAKLEDSAVYLCASRPTSGGWNEQFFGPGTRLTVL.

This clonotype was found a few times. This chain joins TRBV20-1 and TRBJ1-5; TRBD1 might be the D (5 bases). In germline, CDR1 is DFQATT, CDR2 SNEGSKA (reference sequence). This CDR3 spans 13 amino acids. V lost 6 bases and J 4 bases, leaving 13 bases between the germline ends. The CDR3 here is CSASPRGNQPQHF. As DNA, the CDR3 is TGCAGTGCCAGTCCCCGGGGGAATCAGCCCCAGCATTTT.

This clonotype was counted ten times or more. This rearrangement joins TRBV5-1 to TRBJ2-2; TRBD2 matches at 7 bases. Germline-derived CDR1 and CDR2 are SGHRS and YFSETQ. V gave up 1 base and J gave up 3 bases; unmatched junction bases: 6. The CDR3 covers 16 residues. CDR3 region: CASSLPERGYTGELFF. The DNA of the CDR3 is TGCGCCAGCAGCTTGCCTGAGCGGGGTTACACCGGGGAGCTGTTTTTT.

This clonotype occurred many times. The chain links TRBV3-1 to TRBJ2-1; D is unresolved. V lost 2 bases and J lost 10, with 12 bases in between. CDR1 LGHDT and CDR2 YNNKEL come from the germline V gene (reference sequence). This CDR3 comprises 13 residues. As DNA, the CDR3 is TGTGCCAGCAGCCAATCGAGTCCCACCGAGCAGTTCTTC. The encoded protein is CASSQSSPTEQFF.

Many counts were recorded for this clonotype. V usage is TRBV20-1 and J usage is TRBJ2-5; 9 nucleotides match TRBD2. V trimming: 1 base; J trimming: 5 bases; junction bases outside the gene matches: 11. Germline CDR1 and CDR2: DFQATT and SNEGSKA (reference sequence). This CDR3 spans 16 amino acids. In DNA form, the CDR3 reads TGCAGTGCTAGAGGGGGGGTAGTAGCGGGAGCGGAGACCCAGTACTTC. The encoded protein is CSARGGVVAGAETQYF.

This clonotype was observed at least ten times. The CDR3 nucleotides read TGTGCCAGCAGCTTTTTTGCAGGGACCTACAATGAGCAGTTCTTC. Its protein product is CASSFFAGTYNEQFF. The chain links TRBV7-3 to TRBJ2-1; tentatively, D is TRBD1 (5 bases). This CDR3 has 15 residues. V was shortened by 3 bases and J by 2 bases, with 11 bases between the two germline ends. The germline V gene has CDR1 SGHTA and CDR2 FQGTGA.

There are many counts of this clonotype. The V gene is TRBV5-5, the J gene TRBJ1-5, with a weak D call TRBD1 (5 bases). The CDR3 covers 15 residues. The V gene lost 6 bases and the J gene lost 6 bases, with 19 bases spanning the gap. Germline CDR1 reads SGHKS; CDR2 reads YYEKEE (reference sequence). This chain's CDR3 is CASKLVGGLTQPQHF. Here the CDR3 DNA reads TGTGCCAGCAAACTGGTCGGGGGTTTGACTCAGCCCCAGCATTTT.

There are many counts of this clonotype. The chain has TRBV7-6 and TRBJ2-1; 7 nucleotides match TRBD2. Germline V CDR1 and CDR2: SGHVS, FNYEAQ. The CDR3 runs to 13 residues. J gave up 5 bases and V 5 bases, and 3 bases lay outside the gene matches. CDR3: CASSGGGHNEQFF. Here the CDR3 DNA reads TGTGCCAGCAGCGGGGGGGGACACAATGAGCAGTTCTTC.

The chain uses TRBV20-1 and TRBJ2-6; D is possibly TRBD1 or TRBD2 (5 bases each). Between the trimmed V and J ends, which lost 7 bases and 3 bases, there was a span of 22 bases. This CDR3 spans 17 amino acids. The germline gives CDR1 DFQATT, CDR2 SNEGSKA (reference sequence). In DNA, the CDR3 is TGCAGTGTCAACCCGGACGGGGCCCTGGGTGGGGCCAACGTCCTGACTTTC. It yields the protein CSVNPDGALGGANVLTF.

This clonotype was counted ten times or more. The V gene is TRBV7-2, the J gene TRBJ2-3; 9 bases line up with TRBD1. CDR1 and CDR2 from the germline V gene are SGHTA and FQGNSA. V lost 5 bases to trimming and J lost 3 bases; unmatched junction nucleotides: 6. The CDR3 sequence is 15 residues long. In DNA, the CDR3 is TGTGCCAGCAGCATATGGACAGGGGAAACAGATACGCAGTATTTT. Amino acid sequence: CASSIWTGETDTQYF.

This clonotype was counted ten times or more. V usage is TRBV7-3 and J usage is TRBJ2-1; TRBD1 or TRBD2 may be the D gene (5 bases each). The CDR3 runs to 16 residues. Germline CDR1 reads SGHTA; CDR2 reads FQGTGA. V gave up 3 bases and J gave up 0 bases, with 12 bases separating them. In DNA, the CDR3 is TGTGCCAGCAGCTTCATAGGGGAGAGCTCCTACAATGAGCAGTTCTTC. Protein sequence: CASSFIGESSYNEQFF. The full variable domain, with the rest looked up from reference TRBV7-3 and TRBJ2-1, is GAGVSQTPSNKVTEKGKYVELRCDPISGHTALYWYRQSLGQGPEFLIYFQGTGAADDSGLPNDRFFAVRPEGSVSTLKIQRTERGDSAVYLCASSFIGESSYNEQFFGPGTRLTVL.

This clonotype was detected ten times or more. The V call is TRBV6-5, the J call TRBJ1-2, with D perhaps matching TRBD1 (6 bases). The ends were cut back, 2 bases at V and 7 bases at J, with 23 bases in the middle. Germline CDR1 is MNHEY and CDR2 is SVGAGI. The CDR3 is made up of 17 amino acids. The CDR3 loop is CASSYPRKQGRLRGYTF. For the CDR3, the DNA is TGTGCCAGCAGTTACCCCCGGAAACAGGGTCGGCTACGTGGCTACACCTTC.

Ten or more counts support this clonotype. The chain links TRBV7-2 to TRBJ1-2; TRBD1 might be the D (5 bases). The CDR3 spans 14 residues. Between the trimmed V and J ends, which lost 6 bases and 4 bases, there was a span of 15 bases. Germline CDR1 reads SGHTA; CDR2 reads FQGNSA. The CDR3 coding sequence is TGTGCCAGCAGTCTCGGAGGAGACAGCTATGGCTACACCTTC. Its translation is CASSLGGDSYGYTF.